This T cell receptor (beta chain) is from a study of cytomegalovirus exposure and HLA in healthy donors. The CDR3 sequence is 15 residues long. V was pared by 0 bases and J by 6 bases, with 9 bases of the junction left unmatched. Germline assignment: CDR1 SGHRS and CDR2 YFSETQ. This clone was recorded a few times. The PCR used 60 Vbeta and 13 Jbeta primers. Sequencing used immunoSEQ multiplex PCR; TCRdb keeps in-frame clones, though not all of them. Among around 67,000 clones, about two thirds were seen once, and the ten largest hold about 2%. The V gene is TRBV5-1, the J gene TRBJ2-7, with TRBD1 matching 7 bases. The receptor was derived from a woman in her twenties or thirties in good health and CMV-seronegative. The sample taken for sequencing was PBMCs. CDR3 bases: TGCGCCAGCAGCTTGGCCACGGGACAGCCAGGCGAGCAGTACTTC. Residues: CASSLATGQPGEQYF.